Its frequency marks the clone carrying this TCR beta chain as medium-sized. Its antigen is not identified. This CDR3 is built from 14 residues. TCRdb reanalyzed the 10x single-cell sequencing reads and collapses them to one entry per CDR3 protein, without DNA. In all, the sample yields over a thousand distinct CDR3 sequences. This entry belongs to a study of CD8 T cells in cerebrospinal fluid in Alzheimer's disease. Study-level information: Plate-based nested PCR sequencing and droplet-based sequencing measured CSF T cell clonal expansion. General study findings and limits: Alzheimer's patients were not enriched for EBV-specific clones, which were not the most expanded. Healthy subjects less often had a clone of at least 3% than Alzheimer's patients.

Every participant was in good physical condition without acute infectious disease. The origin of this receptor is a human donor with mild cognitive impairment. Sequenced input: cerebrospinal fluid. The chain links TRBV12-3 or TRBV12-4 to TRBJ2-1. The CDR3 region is CASSLLSSAFEQFF.